This TCR beta chain was found in a study of T cell responses to AZD1222 COVID-19 vaccine. General study findings and limits: Donors were chiefly white British, with a greater number of females, and clonal diversity was perhaps underestimated.

The length of the CDR3 is 14 residues. Trimming removed 4 bases from V and 6 bases from J, with 15 bases in between. Germline V CDR1 and CDR2: LGHDT, YNNKEL (reference sequence). Here immunoSEQ multiplex PCR was the method, and the copy in TCRdb shows in-frame clones only, minus some. The table shows some 86,000 clones, with roughly 90% occurring only once. This clone was detected once. Its antigen is as yet unknown. Second doses were pooled across both intervals (about 4 or about 12 weeks). This chain connects TRBV3-1 (or the pseudogene TRBV3-2) to TRBJ1-2; D may be TRBD1 (6 bases). This TCR came from an adult who received the AZD1222 COVID-19 vaccine. Here the sequenced sample was peripheral blood, taken 28 days after the second AZD1222 dose. CDR3 amino acids: CASSPRGHLHGYTF. The CDR3 region has the DNA TGTGCCAGCAGCCCCAGGGGACATCTCCATGGCTACACCTTC.